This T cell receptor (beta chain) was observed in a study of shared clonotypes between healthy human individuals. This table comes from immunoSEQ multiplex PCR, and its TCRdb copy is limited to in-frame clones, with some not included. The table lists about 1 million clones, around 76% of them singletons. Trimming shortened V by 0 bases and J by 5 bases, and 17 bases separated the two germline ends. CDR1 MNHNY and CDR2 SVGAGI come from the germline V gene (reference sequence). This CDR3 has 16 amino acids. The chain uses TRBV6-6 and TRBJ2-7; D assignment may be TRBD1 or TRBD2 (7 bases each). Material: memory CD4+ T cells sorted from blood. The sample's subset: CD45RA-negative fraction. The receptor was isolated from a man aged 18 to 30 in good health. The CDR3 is CASSYSRGGGVDEQYF. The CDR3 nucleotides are TGTGCCAGCAGTTACTCGAGGGGAGGGGGCGTGGACGAGCAGTACTTC.